The table lists the clone carrying this T cell receptor beta chain with many counts. Its cognate antigen is unknown. There are 12 residues in the CDR3. V lost 2 bases, J lost 6 bases, and 6 bases lay in between. Germline CDR1 and CDR2: SGHTA and FQGNSA. This specimen comes from a study of T cells in Graves' hyperthyroidism and ophthalmopathy. TCR beta CDR3 region amplification was performed from RNA transcripts. HTBI primers were used for first-round RT-PCR of the TCR CDR3. One entry per CDR3 protein, called by TCRdb with MiXCR from the multiplex PCR reads. The sample has more than 300,000 distinct CDR3 sequences; approximately 15% are singletons. The study, taken as a whole, reports: Using 13 V-J features, a model discriminated ophthalmopathy from stable hyperthyroidism. In blood, most of the thyroid clonotypes expanded above 0.001 were also present.

The sample taken for sequencing was blood. The source is a woman in her 30s with Graves' hyperthyroidism. The chain recombines TRBV7-2 with TRBJ2-3; D not certain. This CDR3 reads CASSLSGDTQYF. CDR3 nucleotides: TGTGCCAGCAGCTTAAGTGGGGATACGCAGTATTTT.